Listed here is a single T cell receptor beta chain. The antigen remains undetermined. The data were taken from a study of post-analysis software for immune sequencing data. Points from the study as a whole: When patients were compared with controls, about five TRBV segments were more frequent, TRBV5-6, TRBV5-1 and TRBV20-1 among them.

With 0 bases clipped from V and 8 bases from J, the junction kept 2 bases outside the gene matches. The CDR3 length is 15 residues. Germline assignment: CDR1 DFQATT and CDR2 SNEGSKA (reference sequence). Unique molecular identifiers had been added to the TCR beta cDNA libraries. Via MiXCR, TCRdb re-called the PCR reads, giving one row per CDR3 protein. The sample carries hundreds of thousands of distinct CDR3 sequences, about 32% recorded once. The sequenced sample was blood. This chain links TRBV20-1 with TRBJ2-1; 15 positions agree with TRBD2. The receptor was derived from a girl aged 10 to 17 with multiple sclerosis. CDR3 sequence (DNA): TGCAGTGCTAGAGAGGGACTAGCGGGGGGCCATGAGCAGTTCTTC. This codes for CSAREGLAGGHEQFF.